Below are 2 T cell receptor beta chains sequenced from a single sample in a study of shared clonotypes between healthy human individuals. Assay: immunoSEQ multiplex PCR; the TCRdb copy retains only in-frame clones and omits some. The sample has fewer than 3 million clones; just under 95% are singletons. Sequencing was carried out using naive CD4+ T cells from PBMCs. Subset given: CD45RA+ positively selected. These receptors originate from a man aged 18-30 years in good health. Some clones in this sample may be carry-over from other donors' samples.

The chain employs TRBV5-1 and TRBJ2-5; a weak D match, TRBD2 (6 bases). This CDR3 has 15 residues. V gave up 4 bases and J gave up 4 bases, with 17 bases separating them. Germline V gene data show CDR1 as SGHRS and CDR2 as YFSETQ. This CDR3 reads CASSPDPGRGETQYF. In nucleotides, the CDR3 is TGCGCCAGCAGCCCGGATCCAGGGCGGGGAGAGACCCAGTACTTC.

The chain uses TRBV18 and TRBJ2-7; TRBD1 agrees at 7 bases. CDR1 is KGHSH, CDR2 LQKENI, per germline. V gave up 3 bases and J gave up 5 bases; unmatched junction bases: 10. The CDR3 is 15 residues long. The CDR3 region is CASSPLGTAGDEQYF. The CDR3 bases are TGTGCCAGCTCACCCCTAGGGACAGCTGGGGACGAGCAGTACTTC.